The 3 T cell receptor beta chains in this list originate from one sample, sequenced in a study of CDR3 diversity in severe acne (dated by TCRdb to the late 2010s). The library was generated by PCR. These reads were obtained on an Illumina HiSeq 2000. The raw public data were reprocessed by TCRdb itself: fastp quality trimming at Q25, MiXCR clonotype calling, in-frame beta chains only. Rows are unified per CDR3 protein, each entry keeping the most common DNA and genes. In all, the sample holds 79,000 or so distinct CDR3 sequences, and under 55% of those were seen once. Of the sample, roughly 10% falls within the top ten clones. The sample taken for sequencing was blood. These TCRs come from a male donor with severe acne vulgaris.

Points on this clonotype: With a much larger clone just one base away, this may be a read error. The V gene is TRBV25-1, the J gene TRBJ1-2, with D possibly TRBD1 on 5 matching bases. Germline V gives CDR1 MGHDK, CDR2 SYGVNS. This CDR3 contains 14 residues. V lost 3 bases and J lost 11, with 19 bases in between. CDR3 in amino acids: CASSDPGRTGFYTF. Written as DNA, the CDR3 is TGTGCCAGCAGTGATCCGGGACGGACGGGATTTTACACCTTC.

A word on this clonotype: At one boundary the junction diverges from the germline segment, which might be a read error. The chain carries TRBV6-1 and TRBJ2-7; 7 bases are a match to TRBD1. Looked up from germline, CDR1 is MNHNS and CDR2 is SASEGT. The CDR3 runs 16 residues. The CDR3 nucleotides read TGTGCCACCAGTGCCCATGGGACAGAGGAGCACTACGAGCAGTACTTC. It is translated as CATSAHGTEEHYEQYF.

V usage is TRBV25-1 and J usage is TRBJ2-7; TRBD2 matches 7 bases. This CDR3 comprises 14 residues. V shed 1 base, J shed 5 bases, and the junction held 5 bases outside the gene matches. The germline CDR1 and CDR2 sequences are MGHDK and SYGVNS. The CDR3 DNA reads as TGTGCCAGCAGTGAATCCCGGGAGGCCAACGAGCAGTACTTC. Translating it yields CASSESREANEQYF.